A selection of T cell receptor beta chains follows, all from one sample in a study of T cell repertoires in cytomegalovirus infection. Which antigens these TCRs recognize remains unknown. MiXCR, run by TCRdb on the reads, gives a single entry per CDR3 protein. The sample shows some 940,000 distinct CDR3 sequences, around 29% of them seen only once. Material: cultured CD8+ T cells from PBMCs, obtained from culture after CMV antigen stimulation. Receptors were obtained from a human donor in good health (CMV status not recorded). Some clones in this sample may be carry-over from other donors' samples. CDR3s include the opening cysteine and the closing phenylalanine or tryptophan. The D gene is left open where the match is weak. Clone size is given for some rows only: seen once, a few or many times, or a class if the clone is expanded.

v_call: TRBV7-9
clone_size: many
d_call: NA
j_call: TRBJ2-5
cdr3_aa: CASSFGQTQYF
cdr3_nt: TGTGCCAGCAGTTTTGGACAGACCCAGTACTTC

v_call: TRBV27
clone_size: few
d_call: NA
j_call: TRBJ1-2
cdr3_aa: CASLGGAEDGYTF
cdr3_nt: TGTGCCAGTCTGGGGGGGGCGGAGGATGGCTACACCTTC

v_call: TRBV10-1
clone_size: NA
d_call: NA
j_call: TRBJ2-3
cdr3_aa: CASSGEGLRTDTQYF
cdr3_nt: TGCGCCAGCAGTGGGGAAGGACTTCGCACAGATACGCAGTATTTT

v_call: TRBV29-1
clone_size: NA
d_call: TRBD2
j_call: TRBJ2-7
cdr3_aa: CSVETGGVYEQYF
cdr3_nt: TGCAGCGTTGAAACGGGGGGGGTGTACGAGCAGTACTTC

v_call: TRBV6-5
clone_size: NA
d_call: NA
j_call: TRBJ1-2
cdr3_aa: CASSYSSNSYKGVSYTF
cdr3_nt: TGTGCCAGCAGTTACTCCTCTAATTCGTACAAGGGGGTGAGCTACACCTTC

v_call: TRBV24-1
clone_size: NA
d_call: NA
j_call: TRBJ2-1
cdr3_aa: CATSDRGDEQFF
cdr3_nt: TGTGCCACCAGTGATAGGGGAGATGAGCAGTTCTTC

v_call: TRBV6-4
clone_size: NA
d_call: TRBD1
j_call: TRBJ2-2
cdr3_aa: CASSEIGTGSTGELFF
cdr3_nt: TGTGCCAGCAGTGAAATCGGGACAGGAAGTACCGGGGAGCTGTTTTTT

v_call: TRBV4-1
clone_size: NA
d_call: NA
j_call: TRBJ1-6
cdr3_aa: CASSQVGTGYNSPLHF
cdr3_nt: TGCGCCAGCAGCCAAGTGGGGACGGGGTATAATTCACCCCTCCACTTT

v_call: TRBV9
clone_size: few
d_call: TRBD1
j_call: TRBJ2-5
cdr3_aa: CASSVDDRAAGTQYF
cdr3_nt: TGTGCCAGCAGCGTAGACGACAGGGCAGCCGGGACCCAGTACTTC

v_call: TRBV10-3
clone_size: NA
d_call: NA
j_call: TRBJ2-1
cdr3_aa: CAISESNTGRAQFF
cdr3_nt: TGTGCCATCAGTGAGTCGAATACGGGACGCGCTCAGTTCTTC

v_call: TRBV5-8
clone_size: NA
d_call: NA
j_call: TRBJ2-1
cdr3_aa: CASSPWGGKNEQFF
cdr3_nt: TGTGCCAGCAGTCCCTGGGGAGGAAAAAATGAGCAGTTCTTC

v_call: TRBV6-5
clone_size: NA
d_call: NA
j_call: TRBJ1-1
cdr3_aa: CASSYFQGNTEAFF
cdr3_nt: TGTGCCAGCAGTTACTTCCAGGGCAACACTGAAGCTTTCTTT

v_call: TRBV6-2/TRBV6-3
clone_size: few
d_call: NA
j_call: TRBJ2-7
cdr3_aa: CASSYSVSEQYF
cdr3_nt: TGTGCCAGCAGTTACTCAGTAAGCGAGCAGTACTTC

v_call: TRBV27
clone_size: few
d_call: TRBD1
j_call: TRBJ1-5
cdr3_aa: CASWTGLQPQHF
cdr3_nt: TGTGCCAGCTGGACAGGGCTTCAGCCCCAGCATTTT

v_call: TRBV5-4
clone_size: few
d_call: TRBD2
j_call: TRBJ2-1
cdr3_aa: CASSSPGLAGGSSSYNEQFF
cdr3_nt: TGTGCCAGCAGCTCGCCGGGACTAGCGGGGGGAAGTAGCTCCTACAATGAGCAGTTCTTC

v_call: TRBV4-3
clone_size: few
d_call: NA
j_call: TRBJ2-2
cdr3_aa: CASSQDTRLFTGELFF
cdr3_nt: TGCGCCAGCAGCCAAGATACTCGACTTTTTACCGGGGAGCTGTTTTTT

v_call: TRBV27
clone_size: NA
d_call: NA
j_call: TRBJ2-1
cdr3_aa: CASSYREIGEQFF
cdr3_nt: TGTGCCAGCAGTTACAGGGAGATTGGTGAGCAGTTCTTC

v_call: TRBV29-1
clone_size: few
d_call: NA
j_call: TRBJ1-2
cdr3_aa: CSVENYQIYTF
cdr3_nt: TGCAGCGTTGAGAACTACCAGATCTACACCTTC

v_call: TRBV7-8
clone_size: NA
d_call: NA
j_call: TRBJ2-7
cdr3_aa: CASSSNRDGGHEQYF
cdr3_nt: TGTGCCAGCAGCTCGAACAGGGACGGGGGACACGAGCAGTACTTC

v_call: TRBV12-5
clone_size: NA
d_call: NA
j_call: TRBJ2-3
cdr3_aa: CASGPLGRAITDTQYF
cdr3_nt: TGTGCTAGTGGTCCCCTCGGTAGGGCAATTACAGATACGCAGTATTTT

v_call: TRBV24-1
clone_size: few
d_call: NA
j_call: TRBJ2-5
cdr3_aa: CATSDSQGNQETQYF
cdr3_nt: TGTGCCACCAGTGATTCCCAGGGTAATCAAGAGACCCAGTACTTC

v_call: TRBV5-1
clone_size: few
d_call: NA
j_call: TRBJ1-6
cdr3_aa: CASSLRPPSSYNSPLHF
cdr3_nt: TGCGCCAGCAGCTTGCGACCACCGAGCTCCTATAATTCACCCCTCCACTTT

v_call: TRBV27
clone_size: few
d_call: NA
j_call: TRBJ1-1
cdr3_aa: CASSKVGVRTEAFF
cdr3_nt: TGTGCCAGTTCCAAGGTGGGGGTTAGGACTGAAGCTTTCTTT

v_call: TRBV7-2
clone_size: many
d_call: NA
j_call: TRBJ2-2
cdr3_aa: CASSPYSVVVGELFF
cdr3_nt: TGTGCCAGCAGCCCCTACTCGGTTGTGGTCGGGGAGCTGTTTTTT

v_call: TRBV2
clone_size: NA
d_call: NA
j_call: TRBJ1-2
cdr3_aa: CASRTGAASDYGYTF
cdr3_nt: TGTGCCAGCAGGACCGGGGCAGCCTCGGACTATGGCTACACCTTC

v_call: TRBV7-2
clone_size: many
d_call: NA
j_call: TRBJ2-4
cdr3_aa: CASSLGGAAKNIQYF
cdr3_nt: TGTGCCAGCAGCCTGGGGGGCGCGGCCAAAAACATTCAGTACTTC

v_call: TRBV15
clone_size: NA
d_call: TRBD1
j_call: TRBJ2-2
cdr3_aa: CATSRDRTGDANTGELFF
cdr3_nt: TGTGCCACCAGCAGAGATCGGACAGGGGATGCGAACACCGGGGAGCTGTTTTTT

v_call: TRBV6-1
clone_size: NA
d_call: NA
j_call: TRBJ2-5
cdr3_aa: CASSEAGVAETQYF
cdr3_nt: TGTGCCAGCAGTGAAGCGGGGGTCGCTGAGACCCAGTACTTC

v_call: TRBV12-3/TRBV12-4
clone_size: few
d_call: NA
j_call: TRBJ2-2
cdr3_aa: CASRWALPTGELFF
cdr3_nt: TGTGCCAGCAGGTGGGCCCTTCCCACCGGGGAGCTGTTTTTT

v_call: TRBV7-6
clone_size: few
d_call: NA
j_call: TRBJ1-4
cdr3_aa: CASSRVGGTNEKLFF
cdr3_nt: TGTGCCAGCAGCAGGGTCGGGGGAACTAATGAAAAACTGTTTTTT

v_call: TRBV6-5
clone_size: few
d_call: NA
j_call: TRBJ1-1
cdr3_aa: CASSYGIGGDTEAFF
cdr3_nt: TGTGCCAGCAGTTACGGGATCGGGGGGGACACTGAAGCTTTCTTT

v_call: TRBV6-5
clone_size: few
d_call: TRBD1
j_call: TRBJ1-2
cdr3_aa: CASSYSFKGAGGYTF
cdr3_nt: TGTGCCAGCAGTTACTCATTCAAGGGGGCCGGTGGCTACACCTTC

v_call: TRBV5-1
clone_size: NA
d_call: NA
j_call: TRBJ2-5
cdr3_aa: CASSRQEQGYQETQYF
cdr3_nt: TGCGCCAGCAGCCGTCAAGAACAGGGCTATCAAGAGACCCAGTACTTC

v_call: TRBV28
clone_size: NA
d_call: NA
j_call: TRBJ2-5
cdr3_aa: CASSMSWGPTAGTQYF
cdr3_nt: TGTGCCAGCAGTATGAGCTGGGGCCCCACAGCCGGGACCCAGTACTTC

v_call: TRBV7-9
clone_size: few
d_call: TRBD2
j_call: TRBJ2-1
cdr3_aa: CASSPSGGPTDEQFF
cdr3_nt: TGTGCCAGCAGCCCAAGCGGGGGGCCCACGGATGAGCAGTTCTTC

v_call: TRBV12-3/TRBV12-4
clone_size: NA
d_call: NA
j_call: TRBJ2-2
cdr3_aa: CASRPRGAGELFF
cdr3_nt: TGTGCCAGCAGGCCCAGGGGGGCCGGGGAGCTGTTTTTT

v_call: TRBV24-1
clone_size: NA
d_call: NA
j_call: TRBJ2-2
cdr3_aa: CATSDLGGENTGELFF
cdr3_nt: TGTGCCACCAGTGATTTAGGCGGGGAGAACACCGGGGAGCTGTTTTTT

v_call: TRBV7-6
clone_size: many
d_call: TRBD2
j_call: TRBJ2-1
cdr3_aa: CASSLAEPGTSGLNEQFF
cdr3_nt: TGTGCCAGCAGCTTAGCTGAACCCGGGACTAGCGGACTCAATGAGCAGTTCTTC

v_call: TRBV7-9
clone_size: few
d_call: TRBD1
j_call: TRBJ2-7
cdr3_aa: CASRSDRARSYEQYF
cdr3_nt: TGTGCCAGCAGATCAGACAGGGCACGCTCCTACGAGCAGTACTTC

v_call: TRBV7-9
clone_size: few
d_call: NA
j_call: TRBJ1-2
cdr3_aa: CASSSFREIVSYTF
cdr3_nt: TGTGCCAGCAGCTCTTTCAGGGAGATCGTGAGCTACACCTTC

v_call: TRBV27
clone_size: few
d_call: TRBD1
j_call: TRBJ1-6
cdr3_aa: CASSLGTGYSPLHF
cdr3_nt: TGTGCCAGCAGTTTAGGGACAGGGTATTCACCCCTCCACTTT

v_call: TRBV6-5
clone_size: NA
d_call: NA
j_call: TRBJ2-7
cdr3_aa: CASSYSGRSEQYF
cdr3_nt: TGTGCCAGCAGTTACTCCGGCAGAAGCGAGCAGTACTTC